A selection of T cell receptor beta chains follows, all from one sample in a study of T cell responses to AZD1222 COVID-19 vaccine. The assay was immunoSEQ multiplex PCR, and TCRdb's table has in-frame clones only and misses some. This table has fewer than 200,000 clones, roughly 92% appearing once. Specimen: peripheral blood, collected on day 0 of AZD1222 vaccination. These receptor sequences come from an adult in good health. CDR3s leave out the opening cysteine and the closing phenylalanine or tryptophan. Fields, in order: CDR3 length, V gene, J gene, D gene, CDR3 protein. The D gene is left open where the match is weak.

>11|TRBV5-1|TRBJ1-1|.
ASSFGKDTEAF
>14|TRBV5-6|TRBJ2-5|.
ASSPLGTPKVETQY
>11|TRBV18|TRBJ1-6|.
ASSPPQNSPLH
>14|TRBV9|TRBJ2-3|TRBD2
ASSKQAGRRTDTQY
>13|TRBV5-4|TRBJ1-2|.
ASSLALASGDGYT
>12|TRBV30|TRBJ1-6|.
AWTSRLRNSPLH
>13|TRBV6-5|TRBJ1-5|.
ASSKIARGNQPQH
>13|TRBV9|TRBJ2-7|TRBD2
ASSPPGGRLGEQY
>11|TRBV3-1/TRBV3-2|TRBJ2-1|TRBD1
ASSKQGKDEQF
>14|TRBV7-9|TRBJ1-1|.
ASSSTEGTRGTEAF
>12|TRBV7-2|TRBJ2-7|TRBD1
ASSPGQGVYEQY
>13|TRBV19|TRBJ1-1|.
ASIPGPLGNTEAF
>13|TRBV27|TRBJ2-7|.
ASSYDMSLSYEQY
>12|TRBV19|TRBJ1-1|.
ASSAGHTNTEAF
>15|TRBV13|TRBJ1-3|.
ASSPGTNQGSGNTIY
>11|TRBV2|TRBJ1-2|.
ASSDRPHYGYT
>13|TRBV9|TRBJ2-7|TRBD2
ASSVRAGGSYEQY
>11|TRBV13|TRBJ2-2|.
ASSPPTTGELF
>12|TRBV2|TRBJ1-2|.
ASSELRTSPRVL
>15|TRBV3-1/TRBV3-2|TRBJ2-1|TRBD2
ASSQTLAGGRVNEQF
>9|TRBV30|TRBJ1-2|.
AWSISYGYT
>12|TRBV19|TRBJ2-1|TRBD2
ASRLSGGYNEQF
>13|TRBV9|TRBJ2-1|TRBD2
ASSLPAGALNEQF
>12|TRBV3-1/TRBV3-2|TRBJ1-1|.
ASSPMRKNTEAF
>13|TRBV30|TRBJ1-4|.
AWSVFGGSNEKLF
>11|TRBV7-9|TRBJ1-1|.
ASSPLGGTEAF
>13|TRBV11-1|TRBJ1-2|.
ASSFGTRTNYGYT
>12|TRBV19|TRBJ2-1|.
ASSPGLLGNEQF
>13|TRBV5-1|TRBJ1-4|.
ASGPGRASGEKLF
>11|TRBV6-5|TRBJ1-2|.
ASSSVGGYGYT
>11|TRBV6-5|TRBJ2-1|.
ASSYRQGGEQF
>17|TRBV4-1|TRBJ2-7|.
ASSQEKVRFGKSSYEQY
>14|TRBV7-2|TRBJ1-1|.
ASSGGTGKRGTEAF
>12|TRBV7-9|TRBJ2-2|.
ASSPTSNTGELF
>12|TRBV3-1/TRBV3-2|TRBJ1-2|TRBD1
ASSPTGQDYGYT
>11|TRBV27|TRBJ2-3|.
ASRGVLGDTQY
>12|TRBV10-3|TRBJ1-2|.
AISEIGEFYGYT
>14|TRBV6-5|TRBJ2-1|TRBD2
ASSSRLAGSLNEQF
>12|TRBV7-3|TRBJ1-1|.
ASSFTPDTGEAF
>11|TRBV5-4|TRBJ2-1|.
ASSHFTGNEQF
>15|TRBV2|TRBJ2-7|TRBD2
ASSDPGLAGESYEQY
>13|TRBV7-3|TRBJ2-1|.
ASSLRGIPEGEQF
>13|TRBV15|TRBJ1-6|TRBD1
ATSRETGMNSPLH
>12|TRBV10-1|TRBJ2-1|.
ASSSAWSGNEQF
>10|TRBV2|TRBJ1-1|.
ASSERNTEAF
>13|TRBV19|TRBJ2-2|TRBD1
ASSTDRGHTGELF
>12|TRBV10-3|TRBJ1-2|.
AISESGGSYGYT
>12|TRBV7-9|TRBJ2-4|.
ASTREGAGDIQY
>13|TRBV19|TRBJ2-2|TRBD2
ASSIPGGGTGELF
>13|TRBV19|TRBJ2-7|TRBD1
ASSRGQVSSYEQY
>12|TRBV7-2|TRBJ2-4|TRBD2
ASSGPGGQNIQY
>15|TRBV9|TRBJ2-7|TRBD1
ASSVGGTDRTGQRQY
>12|TRBV5-1|TRBJ1-4|.
ASSFGEANEKLF
>14|TRBV7-2|TRBJ2-7|TRBD2
ASSLGPGGSIYEQY
>14|TRBV19|TRBJ1-5|TRBD1
ASSIVGGQGDQPQH
>13|TRBV7-8|TRBJ1-2|TRBD1
ASSLSQGSDYGYT